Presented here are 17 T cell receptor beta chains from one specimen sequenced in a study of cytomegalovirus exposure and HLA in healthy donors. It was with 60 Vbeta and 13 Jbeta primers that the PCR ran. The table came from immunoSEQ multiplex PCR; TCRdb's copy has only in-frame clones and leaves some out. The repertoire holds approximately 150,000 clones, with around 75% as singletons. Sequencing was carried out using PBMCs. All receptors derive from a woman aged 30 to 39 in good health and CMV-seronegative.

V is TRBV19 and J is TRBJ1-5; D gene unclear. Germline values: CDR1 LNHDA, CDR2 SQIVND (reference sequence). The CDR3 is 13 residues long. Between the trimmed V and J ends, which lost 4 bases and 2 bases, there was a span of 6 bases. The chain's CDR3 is CASSTGGNQPQHF. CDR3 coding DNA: TGTGCCAGTAGTACCGGTGGCAATCAGCCCCAGCATTTT. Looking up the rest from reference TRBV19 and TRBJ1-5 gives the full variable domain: DGGITQSPKYLFRKEGQNVTLSCEQNLNHDAMYWYRQDPGQGLRLIYYSQIVNDFQKGDIAEGYSVSREKKESFPLTVTSAQKNPTAFYLCASSTGGNQPQHFGDGTRLSIL.

CDR3: CASSYEGLGEQFF. For the CDR3, the DNA is TGTGCCAGCAGTTACGAGGGCCTAGGTGAGCAGTTCTTC. The chain uses TRBV6-5 and TRBJ2-1, with D perhaps matching TRBD2 (5 bases). The germline CDR1 and CDR2 sequences are MNHEY and SVGAGI. The CDR3 runs to 13 residues. The V end was cut by 2 bases, the J end by 9 bases, with 11 bases between.

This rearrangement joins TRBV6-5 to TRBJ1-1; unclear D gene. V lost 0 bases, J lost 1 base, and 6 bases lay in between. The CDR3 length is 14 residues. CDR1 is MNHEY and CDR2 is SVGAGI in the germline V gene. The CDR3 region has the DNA TGTGCCAGCAGTTACTCACCAGGGAACACTGAAGCTTTCTTT. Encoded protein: CASSYSPGNTEAFF.

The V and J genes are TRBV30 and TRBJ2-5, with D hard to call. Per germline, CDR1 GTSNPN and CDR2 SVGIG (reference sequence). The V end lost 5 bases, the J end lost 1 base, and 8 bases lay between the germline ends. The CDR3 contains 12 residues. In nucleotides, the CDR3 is TGTGCCTGGGCATCGGGCCAAGAGACCCAGTACTTC. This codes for CAWASGQETQYF. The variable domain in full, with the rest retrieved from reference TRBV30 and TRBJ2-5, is SQTIHQWPATLVQPVGSPLSLECTVEGTSNPNLYWYRQAAGRGLQLLFYSVGIGQISSEVPQNLSASRPQDRQFILSSKKLLLSDSGFYLCAWASGQETQYFGPGTRLLVL.

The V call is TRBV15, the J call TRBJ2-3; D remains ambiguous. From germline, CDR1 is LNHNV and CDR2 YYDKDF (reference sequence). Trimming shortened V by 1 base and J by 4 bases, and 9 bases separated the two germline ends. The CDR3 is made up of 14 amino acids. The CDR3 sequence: CATSRGLTPDTQYF. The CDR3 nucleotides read TGTGCCACCAGCAGAGGGCTGACTCCAGATACGCAGTATTTT.

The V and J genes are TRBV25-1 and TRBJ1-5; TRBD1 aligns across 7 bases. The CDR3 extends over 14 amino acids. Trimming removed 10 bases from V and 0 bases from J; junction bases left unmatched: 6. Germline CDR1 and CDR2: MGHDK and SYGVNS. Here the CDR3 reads CATEGAGSNQPQHF. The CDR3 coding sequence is TGTGCCACCGAGGGGGCGGGTAGCAATCAGCCCCAGCATTTT.

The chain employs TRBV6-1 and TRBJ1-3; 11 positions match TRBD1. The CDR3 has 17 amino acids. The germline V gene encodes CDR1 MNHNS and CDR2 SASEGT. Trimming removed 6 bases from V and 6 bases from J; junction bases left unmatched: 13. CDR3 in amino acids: CASREPLGQGAENTIYF. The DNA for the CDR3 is TGTGCCAGCAGGGAACCTCTTGGACAGGGGGCCGAAAACACCATATATTTT.

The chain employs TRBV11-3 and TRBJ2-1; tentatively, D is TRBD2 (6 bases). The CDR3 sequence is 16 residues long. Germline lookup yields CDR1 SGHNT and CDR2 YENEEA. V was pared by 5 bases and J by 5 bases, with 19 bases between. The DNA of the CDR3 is TGTGCCAGCAGCAAAAAGGGAGGTCTAGCGAACAATGAGCAGTTCTTC. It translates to CASSKKGGLANNEQFF.

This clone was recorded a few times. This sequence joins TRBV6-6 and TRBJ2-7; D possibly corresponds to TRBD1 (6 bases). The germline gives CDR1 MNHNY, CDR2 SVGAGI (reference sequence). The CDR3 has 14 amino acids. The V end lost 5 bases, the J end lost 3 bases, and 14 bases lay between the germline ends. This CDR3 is CASSQGQAHYEQYF. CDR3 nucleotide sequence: TGTGCCAGCAGTCAGGGGCAGGCTCACTACGAGCAGTACTTC.

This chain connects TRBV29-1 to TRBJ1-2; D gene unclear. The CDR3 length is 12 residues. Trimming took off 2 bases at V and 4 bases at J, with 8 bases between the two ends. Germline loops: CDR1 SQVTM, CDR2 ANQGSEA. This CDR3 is CSVERHAYGYTF. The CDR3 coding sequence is TGCAGCGTTGAAAGACACGCCTATGGCTACACCTTC.

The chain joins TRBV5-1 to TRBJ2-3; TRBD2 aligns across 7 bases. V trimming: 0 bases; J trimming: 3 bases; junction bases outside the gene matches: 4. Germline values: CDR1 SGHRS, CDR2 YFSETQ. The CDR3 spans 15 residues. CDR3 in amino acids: CASSLGAGETDTQYF. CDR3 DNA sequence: TGCGCCAGCAGCTTGGGTGCGGGAGAGACAGATACGCAGTATTTT.

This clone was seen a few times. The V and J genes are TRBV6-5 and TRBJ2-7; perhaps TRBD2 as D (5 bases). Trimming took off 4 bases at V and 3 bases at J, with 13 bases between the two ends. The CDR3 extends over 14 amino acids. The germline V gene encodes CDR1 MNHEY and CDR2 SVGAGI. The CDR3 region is CASSWRQHYYEQYF. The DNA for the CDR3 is TGTGCCAGCAGTTGGAGGCAGCACTACTACGAGCAGTACTTC.

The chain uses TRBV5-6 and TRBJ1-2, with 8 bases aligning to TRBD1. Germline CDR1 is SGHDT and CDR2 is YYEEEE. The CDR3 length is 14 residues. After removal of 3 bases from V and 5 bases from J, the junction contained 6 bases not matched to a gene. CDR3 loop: CASSSAQGGYGYTF. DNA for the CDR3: TGTGCCAGCAGCTCGGCACAGGGGGGGTATGGCTACACCTTC.

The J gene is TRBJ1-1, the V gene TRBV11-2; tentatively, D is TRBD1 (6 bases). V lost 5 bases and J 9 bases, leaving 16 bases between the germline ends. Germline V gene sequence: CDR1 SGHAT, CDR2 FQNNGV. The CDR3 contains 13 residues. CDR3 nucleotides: TGTGCCAGCAGCGTCTCTACAGGGCCGAAAGCTTTCTTT. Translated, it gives CASSVSTGPKAFF. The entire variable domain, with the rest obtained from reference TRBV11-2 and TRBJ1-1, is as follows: EAGVAQSPRYKIIEKRQSVAFWCNPISGHATLYWYQQILGQGPKLLIQFQNNGVVDDSQLPKDRFSAERLKGVDSTLKIQPAKLEDSAVYLCASSVSTGPKAFFGQGTRLTVV.

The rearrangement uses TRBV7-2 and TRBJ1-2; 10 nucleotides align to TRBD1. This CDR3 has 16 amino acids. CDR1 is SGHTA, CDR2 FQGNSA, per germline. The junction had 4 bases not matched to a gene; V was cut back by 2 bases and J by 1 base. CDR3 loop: CASSLLGTGVNYGYTF. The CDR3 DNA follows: TGTGCCAGCAGCTTATTAGGGACAGGGGTTAACTATGGCTACACCTTC. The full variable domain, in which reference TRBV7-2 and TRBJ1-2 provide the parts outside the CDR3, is GAGVSQSPSNKVTEKGKDVELRCDPISGHTALYWYRQSLGQGLEFLIYFQGNSAPDKSGLPSDRFSAERTGGSVSTLTIQRTQQEDSAVYLCASSLLGTGVNYGYTFGSGTRLTVV.

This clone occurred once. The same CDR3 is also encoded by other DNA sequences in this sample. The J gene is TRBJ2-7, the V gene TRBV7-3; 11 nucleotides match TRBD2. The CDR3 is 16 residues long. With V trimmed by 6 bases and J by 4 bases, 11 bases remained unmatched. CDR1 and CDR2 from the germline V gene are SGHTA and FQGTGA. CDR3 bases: TGTGCCAGCAGTCCTGAAGGGACTAGCGGAGCTTACGAGCAGTACTTC. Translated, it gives CASSPEGTSGAYEQYF. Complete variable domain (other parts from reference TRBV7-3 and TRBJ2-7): GAGVSQTPSNKVTEKGKYVELRCDPISGHTALYWYRQSLGQGPEFLIYFQGTGAADDSGLPNDRFFAVRPEGSVSTLKIQRTERGDSAVYLCASSPEGTSGAYEQYFGPGTRLTVT.

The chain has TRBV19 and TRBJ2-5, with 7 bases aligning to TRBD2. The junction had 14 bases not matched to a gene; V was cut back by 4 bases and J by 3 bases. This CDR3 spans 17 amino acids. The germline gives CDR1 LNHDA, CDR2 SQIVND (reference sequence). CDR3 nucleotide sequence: TGTGCCAGTAGTAACATGCTCCCTAGCGGAACTGAAGAGACCCAGTACTTC. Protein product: CASSNMLPSGTEETQYF.